This is a list of T cell receptor beta chains from one sample in a study of CD8+CD57+ T cells in acquired aplastic anemia. TCRdb fed the reads into MiXCR, producing one record per CDR3 protein. The data show 150,000 or so distinct CDR3 sequences, with about 60% seen just once and 45% held by the top ten. The sequenced sample consisted of sorted CD4+, CD8+, or CD8+CD57+ T cells (not recorded which) from PBMCs. These TCRs come from a human donor in good health. The conserved cysteine and the conserved F or W are not part of the CDR3 here.

V gene	J gene	CDR3 protein
TRBV19	TRBJ1-2	ASSIAGMTSLYGYT
TRBV7-9	TRBJ2-3	ASSIGVDTQY
TRBV30	TRBJ2-3	ASTGLAGFADTQY
TRBV25-1	TRBJ2-7	ASRNPKVTNLGQNTYEQY
TRBV20-1	TRBJ2-7	SARAADSYEQY
TRBV5-1	TRBJ2-7	ASKGEYEQY
TRBV19	TRBJ2-1	ASSLWTSGGYEQF
TRBV7-8	TRBJ1-1	ASSLNSGNTEAF
TRBV6-5	TRBJ1-2	ASSYARYYGYT
TRBV6-5	TRBJ2-3	ASSLSSTDTQY
TRBV5-1	TRBJ2-7	ASSLAGDSYEQY
TRBV7-9	TRBJ2-7	ASSPYSRSIYEQY
TRBV20-1	TRBJ2-7	SAARQDQSSYEQY
TRBV6-2/TRBV6-3	TRBJ1-5	ASSYIGQPQH